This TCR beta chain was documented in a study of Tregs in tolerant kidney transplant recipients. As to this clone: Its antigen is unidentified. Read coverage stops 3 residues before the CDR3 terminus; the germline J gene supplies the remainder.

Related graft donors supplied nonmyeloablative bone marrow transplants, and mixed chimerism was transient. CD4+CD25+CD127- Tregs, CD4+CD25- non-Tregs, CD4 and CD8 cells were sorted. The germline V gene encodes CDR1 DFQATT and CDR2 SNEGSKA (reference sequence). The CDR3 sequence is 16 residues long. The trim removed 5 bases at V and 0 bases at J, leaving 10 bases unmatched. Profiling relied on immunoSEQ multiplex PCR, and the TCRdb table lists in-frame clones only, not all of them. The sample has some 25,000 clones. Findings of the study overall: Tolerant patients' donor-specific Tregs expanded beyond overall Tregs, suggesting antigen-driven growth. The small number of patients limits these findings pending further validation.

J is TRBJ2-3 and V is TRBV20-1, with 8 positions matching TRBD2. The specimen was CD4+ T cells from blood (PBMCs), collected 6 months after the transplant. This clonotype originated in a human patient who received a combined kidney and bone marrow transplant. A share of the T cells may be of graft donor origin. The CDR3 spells CSAPTGGTRSTDTQYF. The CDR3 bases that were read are TGCAGTGCTCCCACGGGAGGGACACGGAGCACAGATACG.